The 24 T cell receptor beta chains listed next were all sequenced from one sample in a study of OX40 agonist ivuxolimab in advanced cancers. The repertoire was sequenced with immunoSEQ multiplex PCR; TCRdb's copy has only in-frame clones and lacks some. The top ten hold approximately 10% of the sample, which has tens of thousands of clones, approximately 79% seen once. Sequences were derived from CD4+ or CD8+ T cells sorted from blood, sampled in a trial of the OX40 agonist ivuxolimab. These receptors came from an adult with an advanced solid tumor such as melanoma, head and neck, liver or kidney cancer.

The chain couples TRBV5-6 to TRBJ2-5; possibly TRBD1 for D (5 bases). Germline lookup yields CDR1 SGHDT and CDR2 YYEEEE. The CDR3 extends over 13 amino acids. Trimming pared 4 bases from V and 1 base from J, leaving 8 bases between. The CDR3 bases are TGTGCCAGCAGCCCTGACAGCCAAGAGACCCAGTACTTC. It encodes CASSPDSQETQYF.

The chain uses TRBV6-1 and TRBJ2-6, with D uncertain. Trimming removed 3 bases at V and 4 bases at J, with 22 bases between. Germline lookup yields CDR1 MNHNS and CDR2 SASEGT. The CDR3 consists of 19 residues. CDR3 bases: TGTGCCAGCAGTGATCATGGCGCACGAAGCAAGTCCGGGGCCAACGTCCTGACTTTC. Translating gives CASSDHGARSKSGANVLTF.

On this clone: At one boundary the junction diverges from the germline segment, which might be a read error. In DNA, the CDR3 is TGCGCCAGCAGCCAAGGGAGCAGGGGGTACTACGAGCAGTACTTC. As protein: CASSQGSRGYYEQYF. This chain joins TRBV7-9 and TRBJ2-7, with 7 bases that match TRBD1. The CDR3 loop spans 15 amino acids. In germline, CDR1 is SEHNR, CDR2 FQNEAQ (reference sequence).

The chain employs TRBV7-2 and TRBJ1-2, with D unclear. The CDR3 has 12 residues. The V and J ends lost 0 bases and 8 bases respectively, with 7 bases between them. Germline CDR1 and CDR2: SGHTA and FQGNSA. Written as DNA, the CDR3 is TGTGCCAGCAGCTTAGCTACCGGGGGCTACACCTTC. Residues: CASSLATGGYTF. The variable domain in full, completed from reference TRBV7-2 and TRBJ1-2, reads GAGVSQSPSNKVTEKGKDVELRCDPISGHTALYWYRQSLGQGLEFLIYFQGNSAPDKSGLPSDRFSAERTGGSVSTLTIQRTQQEDSAVYLCASSLATGGYTFGSGTRLTVV.

This chain connects TRBV19 to TRBJ1-3; no definite D call. Germline V gene data show CDR1 as LNHDA and CDR2 as SQIVND (reference sequence). This CDR3 spans 12 amino acids. V was shortened by 5 bases and J by 5 bases, with 7 bases between the two germline ends. CDR3 bases: TGTGCCAGTAGTTATACCAGAAACACCATATATTTT. The encoded protein is CASSYTRNTIYF.

A few counts support this clone. The chain recombines TRBV19 with TRBJ1-5; D is uncertain. CDR3 size: 14 residues. The germline CDR1 and CDR2 sequences are LNHDA and SQIVND (reference sequence). Between the trimmed V and J ends, which lost 8 bases and 1 base, there was a span of 12 bases. CDR3 DNA sequence: TGTGCCAGTGTAGGGAGGGAGAGCAATCAGCCCCAGCATTTT. Protein product: CASVGRESNQPQHF.

The chain combines TRBV4-1 with TRBJ2-3; 7 bases agree with TRBD2. Germline V gene sequence: CDR1 MGHRA, CDR2 YSYEKL. This CDR3 is 16 amino acids long. J gave up 5 bases and V 5 bases, and 13 bases lay outside the gene matches. CDR3 coding DNA: TGCGCCAGCAGCTCCCTAAGGAGCGGGGTTGGAGATACGCAGTATTTT. Protein product: CASSSLRSGVGDTQYF.

The gene calls are TRBV28 and TRBJ1-5; D remains unclear. CDR3 length equals 11 residues. V lost 5 bases, J lost 5 bases, and 4 bases lay in between. CDR1 and CDR2 (germline): MDHEN, SYDVKM. The CDR3 DNA is TGTGCCAGCAGTAATCATCAGCCCCAGCATTTT. Translating gives CASSNHQPQHF.

This chain uses TRBV27 with TRBJ2-7; 7 bases map to TRBD1. CDR3 size: 15 residues. Germline V gives CDR1 MNHEY, CDR2 SMNVEV (reference sequence). V lost 4 bases to trimming and J lost 3 bases; unmatched junction nucleotides: 9. The CDR3 spells CASSWLTGANYEQYF. The CDR3 DNA is TGTGCCAGCAGTTGGCTCACAGGGGCGAACTACGAGCAGTACTTC.

The chain links TRBV5-6 to TRBJ2-1, with D perhaps TRBD2 (5 bases). The CDR3 has 15 residues. The V end lost 1 base, the J end lost 6 bases, and 14 bases lay between the germline ends. Germline V gene data show CDR1 as SGHDT and CDR2 as YYEEEE. CDR3 DNA: TGTGCCAGCAGCTTGTACGGTCCGGCGGGCAATGAGCAGTTCTTC. Its protein is CASSLYGPAGNEQFF.

The chain combines TRBV4-1 with TRBJ2-7, with D tentatively TRBD1 (6 bases). CDR1 is MGHRA, CDR2 YSYEKL, per germline. V gave up 4 bases and J gave up 4 bases, with 11 bases separating them. There are 13 residues in the CDR3. For the CDR3, the DNA is TGCGCCAGCAGCCTCCCAGGGGATTACGAGCAGTACTTC. This encodes CASSLPGDYEQYF.

The V call is TRBV5-6, the J call TRBJ2-2; the match to TRBD1 covers 9 bases. The CDR3 has 19 amino acids. J was trimmed by 2 bases and V by 1 base; bases with no gene match: 12. Germline values: CDR1 SGHDT, CDR2 YYEEEE. The CDR3 sequence is CASSLTSPYRGLNTGELFF. CDR3 DNA: TGTGCCAGCAGCTTGACGAGCCCTTACAGGGGGCTAAACACCGGGGAGCTGTTTTTT.

The chain uses TRBV9 and TRBJ1-1; 7 bases agree with TRBD1. The CDR3 spans 14 residues. V lost 3 bases and J lost 3; bases outside the gene matches: 5. Germline V CDR1 and CDR2: SGDLS, YYNGEE. CDR3 sequence (DNA): TGTGCCAGCAGCGCGACAGGGTTCCACACTGAAGCTTTCTTT. The encoded protein is CASSATGFHTEAFF.

The table lists this clone with a few counts. The junction departs from the called germline gene at one end, perhaps through a read error. The V gene is TRBV6-4, the J gene TRBJ2-6; D is ambiguous. The CDR3 has 13 amino acids. Germline V gene lookup returns CDR1 MRHNA and CDR2 SNTAGT. The CDR3 sequence: CASSNSGANVLTF. CDR3 bases: TGTGCCAGCAGTAACTCTGGGGCCAACGTCCTGACTTTC.

The chain is built from TRBV9 and TRBJ2-7; D is possibly TRBD1 or TRBD2 (6 bases each). The germline V gene encodes CDR1 SGDLS and CDR2 YYNGEE. Trimming took off 0 bases at V and 4 bases at J, with 11 bases between the two ends. The CDR3 spans 14 residues. The CDR3 nucleotides are TGTGCCAGCAGCGTAGCCGGGGGCGGGTACGAGCAGTACTTC. Its protein product is CASSVAGGGYEQYF.

The chain uses TRBV7-8 and TRBJ2-5; 9 nucleotides agree with TRBD1. CDR1 is SGHVS and CDR2 is FQNEAQ in the germline V gene. V lost 2 bases, J lost 5 bases, and 3 bases stayed unmatched. This CDR3 has 14 amino acids. The CDR3, as DNA: TGTGCCAGCAGCTTACGGACAGGGGTCGAGACCCAGTACTTC. Translating it yields CASSLRTGVETQYF.

This clone was counted between two and nine times. V gene TRBV7-6 combines with J gene TRBJ1-3, with D uncertain. Germline CDR1 and CDR2: SGHVS and FNYEAQ. The V end lost 0 bases, the J end lost 0 bases, and 15 bases lay between the germline ends. The CDR3 length is 18 residues. CDR3 sequence: CASSLASPLSLSGNTIYF. The CDR3 nucleotides read TGTGCCAGCAGCTTAGCATCCCCGCTTTCGCTCTCTGGAAACACCATATATTTT. The complete variable domain, with remaining parts taken from reference TRBV7-6 and TRBJ1-3, reads GAGVSQSPRYKVTKRGQDVALRCDPISGHVSLYWYRQALGQGPEFLTYFNYEAQQDKSGLPNDRFSAERPEGSISTLTIQRTEQRDSAMYRCASSLASPLSLSGNTIYFGEGSWLTVV.

The CDR3: CASSGRRVNTGELFF. The CDR3 DNA is TGTGCCAGCAGTGGTCGAAGGGTCAACACCGGGGAGCTGTTTTTT. The rearrangement uses TRBV2 and TRBJ2-2; D call uncertain. Germline CDR1 is SNHLY and CDR2 is FYNNEI. The CDR3 has 15 amino acids. With 4 bases removed from V and 2 bases from J, the gap between germline ends came to 11 bases.

J is TRBJ2-7 and V is TRBV11-3; 7 nucleotides match TRBD2. The CDR3 is made up of 14 amino acids. CDR1 and CDR2 from the germline V gene are SGHNT and YENEEA. Trimming removed 2 bases from V and 7 bases from J; junction bases left unmatched: 8. CDR3 amino acids: CASSLSGAKGEQYF. CDR3 coding DNA: TGTGCCAGCAGCTTAAGCGGGGCTAAGGGTGAGCAGTACTTC.

The rearrangement links TRBV7-9 to TRBJ2-5; 11 bases agree with TRBD1. The better agreement between TRBJ2-7 and the DNA end casts doubt on the J call. Germline CDR1 SEHNR, CDR2 FQNEAQ (reference sequence). This CDR3 spans 16 amino acids. The CDR3 here is CASSTGQGAPIHEQYF. The CDR3 DNA reads TGTGCCAGCAGCACCGGACAGGGGGCGCCAATCCACGAGCAGTACTTC.

J is TRBJ1-2 and V is TRBV6-5; D is possibly TRBD1 (5 bases). CDR1 is MNHEY and CDR2 is SVGAGI in the germline V gene. The CDR3 covers 15 residues. Trimming removed 0 bases from V and 0 bases from J, with 8 bases in between. The CDR3 reads CASSYSGDPNYGYTF. The CDR3 region has the DNA TGTGCCAGCAGTTACTCTGGGGACCCTAACTATGGCTACACCTTC.

This clone was seen only once. The V and J genes are TRBV27 and TRBJ2-7, with TRBD2 matching over 8 bases. The CDR3 contains 16 residues. Germline V gene lookup returns CDR1 MNHEY and CDR2 SMNVEV (reference sequence). V was pared by 6 bases and J by 0 bases, with 10 bases of the junction left unmatched. Here the CDR3 DNA reads TGTGCCAGCAGGTCGCTTCTAGCGGGTAGCTCCTACGAGCAGTACTTC. It encodes CASRSLLAGSSYEQYF.

This chain links TRBV7-2 with TRBJ1-5; 8 nucleotides align to TRBD1. The CDR3 is made up of 16 amino acids. V was pared by 5 bases and J by 4 bases, with 10 bases of the junction left unmatched. CDR1 and CDR2 from the germline V gene are SGHTA and FQGNSA. The CDR3 DNA is TGTGCCAGCAGCCCTAGGACAGGGAGGGGAAATCAGCCCCAGCATTTT. Protein: CASSPRTGRGNQPQHF.

This rearrangement joins TRBV30 to TRBJ1-2, with TRBD1 as a possible D gene (5 bases). The V end was cut by 2 bases, the J end by 5 bases, with 21 bases between. The CDR3 runs 16 residues. Germline CDR1 and CDR2: GTSNPN and SVGIG (reference sequence). The CDR3 loop reads CAWSTRGSRGGYGYTF. CDR3 sequence (DNA): TGTGCCTGGAGTACCCGCGGGTCGAGGGGAGGTTATGGCTACACCTTC.